The rows below give T cell receptor beta chains drawn from one sample of a study of T cells in Graves' hyperthyroidism and ophthalmopathy. Each CDR3 protein is one row after TCRdb ran MiXCR on the multiplex PCR reads. Of a few hundred thousand distinct CDR3 sequences listed, around 14% are singletons. Material for sequencing was blood. Every receptor here comes from a woman aged 25-40 years with Graves' hyperthyroidism. The CDR3 runs from the conserved cysteine through the conserved F or W. Each record gives: D gene, clone size, V gene, J gene, CDR3 protein, CDR3 DNA. The D gene is left open where the match is weak. Only part of the rows carry a size: once, few, many, or a class if the clone is expanded.

>TRBD1|few|TRBV6-2/TRBV6-3|TRBJ2-2
CASSYPSGQYNTGELFF
TGTGCCAGCAGTTACCCCTCGGGACAGTACAACACCGGGGAGCTGTTTTTT
>.|.|TRBV18|TRBJ2-3
CASSPYKSDTQYF
TGTGCCAGCTCACCATACAAGTCTGATACGCAGTATTTT
>.|.|TRBV4-1|TRBJ2-7
CASSRRPEGRYEQYF
TGCGCCAGCAGCCGGAGGCCGGAAGGGCGCTACGAGCAGTACTTC
>TRBD1|many|TRBV27|TRBJ2-7
CASSGTGLAEQYF
TGTGCCAGCAGTGGGACAGGACTCGCCGAGCAGTACTTC
>TRBD2|many|TRBV2|TRBJ2-1
CASSERTSGKAGYEQFF
TGTGCCAGCAGTGAAAGGACTAGCGGGAAGGCCGGGTATGAGCAGTTCTTC
>TRBD2|many|TRBV3-1|TRBJ2-1
CASSQGSGTSGRTVPNEQFF
TGTGCCAGCAGCCAAGGATCCGGGACTAGCGGGAGGACGGTTCCTAATGAGCAGTTCTTC
>.|.|TRBV24-1|TRBJ2-5
CATSYPTPGIQETQYF
TGTGCCACCAGCTACCCCACCCCCGGGATCCAAGAGACCCAGTACTTC
>.|.|TRBV19|TRBJ2-7
CASSDFSIGYEQYF
TGTGCCAGTAGTGATTTCAGTATTGGGTACGAGCAGTACTTC
>.|many|TRBV27|TRBJ1-2
CASSLGGPAYGYTF
TGTGCCAGCAGTTTGGGGGGGCCTGCCTATGGCTACACCTTC
>.|.|TRBV12-3/TRBV12-4|TRBJ2-2
CASSLSTGWNTGELFF
TGTGCCAGCAGTTTAAGCACGGGGTGGAACACCGGGGAGCTGTTTTTT
>TRBD1|medium-sized|TRBV11-2|TRBJ2-5
CASSTNTGGRGETQYF
TGTGCCAGCAGCACCAACACAGGGGGCCGTGGAGAGACCCAGTACTTC
>TRBD2|.|TRBV6-5|TRBJ2-1
CASSYSGLADWYEQFF
TGTGCCAGCAGTTACTCTGGCCTAGCGGATTGGTATGAGCAGTTCTTC
>TRBD2|.|TRBV24-1|TRBJ2-3
CATSDRTLAGGTDTQYF
TGTGCCACCAGTGACCGTACTCTAGCGGGAGGAACAGATACGCAGTATTTT
>.|.|TRBV6-2/TRBV6-3|TRBJ2-3
CASSQGDSITDTQYF
TGTGCCAGCAGTCAGGGGGACTCGATCACAGATACGCAGTATTTT
>TRBD2|few|TRBV12-3/TRBV12-4|TRBJ2-2
CASRGGTAGTSGANTGELFF
TGTGCCAGCAGGGGGGGGACAGCCGGGACTAGCGGAGCGAACACCGGGGAGCTGTTTTTT
>TRBD2|.|TRBV6-1|TRBJ2-3
CATPALAGGDTQYF
TGTGCCACCCCGGCCCTAGCGGGCGGGGATACGCAGTATTTT
>TRBD1|few|TRBV11-2|TRBJ2-7
CASSRGTGGSEQYF
TGTGCCAGCAGCCGAGGGACAGGGGGGAGCGAGCAGTACTTC
>.|many|TRBV12-3/TRBV12-4|TRBJ2-1
CASTQLAGYNEQFF
TGTGCCAGCACCCAACTAGCAGGCTACAATGAGCAGTTCTTC
>.|.|TRBV19|TRBJ2-1
CASSANQGVSYNEQFF
TGTGCCAGTAGTGCTAACCAGGGTGTATCCTACAATGAGCAGTTCTTC
>.|many|TRBV3-1|TRBJ2-5
CASSQSAGWKTQYF
TGTGCCAGCAGCCAATCAGCAGGGTGGAAGACCCAGTACTTC
>.|.|TRBV19|TRBJ1-2
CASSVMDPNYGYTF
TGTGCCAGTAGCGTTATGGATCCTAACTATGGCTACACCTTC
>.|.|TRBV20-1|TRBJ2-3
CSASPSLREDTQYF
TGCAGTGCTAGCCCTAGCTTACGTGAGGATACGCAGTATTTT
>TRBD2|many|TRBV11-2|TRBJ2-7
CASSLLADDSYEQYF
TGTGCCAGCAGCTTACTAGCGGACGACTCCTACGAGCAGTACTTC
>.|.|TRBV4-1|TRBJ1-1
CASSRGFQGWAEAFF
TGCGCCAGCAGCCGAGGATTCCAGGGGTGGGCTGAAGCTTTCTTT
>.|many|TRBV18|TRBJ2-1
CASSLSRPSSYNEQFF
TGTGCCAGCTCCCTGTCGAGGCCGAGCTCCTACAATGAGCAGTTCTTC
>.|.|TRBV6-1|TRBJ1-5
CASRGIELGNQPQHF
TGTGCCAGCAGGGGTATAGAGCTTGGCAATCAGCCCCAGCATTTT
>TRBD1|.|TRBV5-1|TRBJ2-5
CASSDGQGPAETQYF
TGCGCCAGCAGCGACGGACAGGGCCCTGCAGAGACTCAGTACTTC
>TRBD1|many|TRBV5-1|TRBJ2-1
CASSLQGGSYNEQFF
TGTGCCAGCAGCCTACAGGGGGGCTCCTACAATGAGCAGTTCTTC